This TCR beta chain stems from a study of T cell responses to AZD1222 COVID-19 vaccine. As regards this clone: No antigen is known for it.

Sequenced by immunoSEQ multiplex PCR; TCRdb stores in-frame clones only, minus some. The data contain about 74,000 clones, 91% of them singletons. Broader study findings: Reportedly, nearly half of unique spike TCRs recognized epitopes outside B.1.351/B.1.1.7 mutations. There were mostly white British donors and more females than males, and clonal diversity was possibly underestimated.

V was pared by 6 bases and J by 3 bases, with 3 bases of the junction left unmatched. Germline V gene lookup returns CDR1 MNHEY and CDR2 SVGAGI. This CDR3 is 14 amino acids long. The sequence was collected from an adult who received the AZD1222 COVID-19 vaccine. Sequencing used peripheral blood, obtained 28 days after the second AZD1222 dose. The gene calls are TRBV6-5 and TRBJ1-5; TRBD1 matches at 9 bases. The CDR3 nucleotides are TGTGCCAGCAGAGGGACAGGGCCCAATCAGCCCCAGCATTTT. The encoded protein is CASRGTGPNQPQHF.